This T cell receptor beta chain was captured by sequencing in a study of vaccination and CD4 T cells after COVID-19. Turning to the study itself: Convalescent cases comprised fewer than ten mild and one severe, all SARS-CoV-2 positive by nasal swab PCR. Study conclusions and caveats: Reactive clonotype counts went from median around 20 after infection to roughly 41 after vaccination, nonsignificantly.

With respect to this clonotype: Its target is not known.

Oncomine TCR Beta short-read sequencing was applied to DNA from cultured CD4+ T cells. MiXCR, applied by TCRdb to the PCR reads, yields one record per CDR3 protein. The profile shows approximately 15,000 distinct CDR3 sequences, about 57% of them singletons. This CDR3 has 15 amino acids. Germline lookup yields CDR1 DFQATT and CDR2 SNEGSKA (reference sequence). V lost 1 base and J 7 bases, leaving 19 bases between the germline ends. Documented treatment: 10-day PBMC culture with coronavirus spike peptide pools or control peptides (ViraFEST assay). The medium had half its volume replaced with fresh IL-2 medium on days 3 and 7.

The V and J genes are TRBV20-1 and TRBJ1-2; no clear D gene. This clonotype was sampled from a human donor who had recovered from COVID-19. Sequencing used CD4+ T cells from blood, cultured in vitro. The CDR3 DNA reads TGCAGTGCTAGAGCCTGGGATAAAGTAGGAAGTGGCTACACCTTC. Amino acid sequence: CSARAWDKVGSGYTF.